The 23 T cell receptor beta chains given below trace back to one sample, sequenced in a study of blood T cells in healthy people across ages (dated by TCRdb to between 2014 and 2016). Receptor amplification or capture employed 5' RACE. The run used an Illumina HiSeq 2500. The second PCR ran for roughly 7 to 11 cycles and used a J-beta primer mix along with a sample-barcoded 5' primer. TCRdb applied fastp at Q25 and MiXCR to the public reads, then kept only in-frame beta chains. Rows are unified per CDR3 protein, each entry keeping the most common DNA and genes. The sample has under 800,000 distinct CDR3 sequences on record, 21% of them singletons. The ten most abundant clones make up roughly 3.4% of the sample. Input material: blood. The receptors here all came from a man in his 70s in good health.

This clonotype was counted a few times. V and J are TRBV2 and TRBJ1-1, with 10 bases identical to TRBD1. J was trimmed by 2 bases and V by 10 bases; bases with no gene match: 7. Germline V gene data show CDR1 as SNHLY and CDR2 as FYNNEI. The CDR3 runs to 14 residues. The CDR3 bases are TGTGCCACCCAGACAGGGGGCTTTAACACTGAAGCTTTCTTT. Protein product: CATQTGGFNTEAFF.

This clonotype was picked up a small number of times. This chain connects TRBV6-2 or TRBV6-3 to TRBJ2-2; perhaps TRBD1 as D (6 bases). CDR3 length: 15 amino acids. Per germline, CDR1 MNHEY and CDR2 SVGEGT. Trimming cost V 0 bases and J 9 bases, with 14 bases left between them. In DNA, the CDR3 is TGTGCCAGCAGTTACTCGATCACAGGGACGAGGGAGCTGTTTTTT. As protein: CASSYSITGTRELFF.

The genes are TRBV12-3 or TRBV12-4 and TRBJ2-3; 7 bases fit TRBD2. This CDR3 contains 14 residues. After removal of 5 bases from V and 6 bases from J, the junction contained 8 bases not matched to a gene. As DNA, the CDR3 is TGTGCCAGCAGTCCCGCGGGGGTCGAGGATACGCAGTATTTT. It yields the protein CASSPAGVEDTQYF.

The rearrangement joins TRBV5-1 to TRBJ2-1; D unclear. The CDR3 runs to 16 residues. Germline V lookup: CDR1 SGHRS, CDR2 YFSETQ. V was trimmed by 4 bases and J by 0 bases, leaving 14 bases between them. CDR3 sequence reads: CASSVISASSYNEQFF. In DNA form, the CDR3 reads TGCGCCAGCAGCGTGATAAGCGCGAGCTCCTACAATGAGCAGTTCTTC.

A few counts support this clonotype. V usage is TRBV4-3 and J usage is TRBJ2-1; 8 nucleotides agree with TRBD2. The trim removed 4 bases at V and 2 bases at J, leaving 7 bases unmatched. The germline V gene encodes CDR1 LGHNA and CDR2 YSLEER. The CDR3 sequence is 16 residues long. The CDR3 loop reads CASSLRAAGAYNEQFF. CDR3 DNA: TGCGCCAGCAGCCTCAGGGCAGCGGGAGCCTACAATGAGCAGTTCTTC.

Ten or more counts support this clonotype. The V gene is TRBV20-1, the J gene TRBJ2-7; 11 bases line up with TRBD2. Per the germline V gene, CDR1 is DFQATT and CDR2 is SNEGSKA (reference sequence). V trimming: 5 bases; J trimming: 2 bases; junction bases outside the gene matches: 5. This CDR3 contains 14 residues. The CDR3 region has the DNA TGCAGTGCTCCCTCGACTAGCGGGACCTACGAGCAGTACTTC. This gives the protein CSAPSTSGTYEQYF.

This clonotype appeared a few times. The J gene is TRBJ2-7, the V gene TRBV3-1; D unclear. Trimming pared 0 bases from V and 9 bases from J, leaving 9 bases between. This CDR3 has 12 amino acids. The germline V gene encodes CDR1 LGHDT and CDR2 YNNKEL (reference sequence). CDR3: CASSQDRVRQYF. The DNA for the CDR3 is TGTGCCAGCAGCCAAGATCGCGTGCGGCAGTACTTC.

This clonotype was seen a few times. V gene TRBV7-6 combines with J gene TRBJ2-4; D uncertain. The germline CDR1 and CDR2 sequences are SGHVS and FNYEAQ. V lost 2 bases, J lost 7 bases, and 9 bases lay in between. The CDR3 contains 13 residues. The chain's CDR3 is CASSLSPQNIQYF. For the CDR3, the DNA is TGTGCCAGCAGCTTAAGTCCCCAGAACATTCAGTACTTC.

In this sample, this clonotype turned up many times. The V call is TRBV5-5, the J call TRBJ2-2; D is possibly TRBD2 (5 bases). The germline V gene encodes CDR1 SGHKS and CDR2 YYEKEE (reference sequence). Trimming stripped 0 bases from V and 1 base from J, with 7 bases between. This CDR3 is built from 15 residues. CDR3 coding DNA: TGTGCCAGCAGCTTGGAGGAGGAGAACACCGGGGAGCTGTTTTTT. It is translated as CASSLEEENTGELFF.

This chain joins TRBV18 and TRBJ2-1; 11 bases agree with TRBD2. Germline CDR1 and CDR2: KGHSH and LQKENI. There are 17 residues in the CDR3. The J segment lost 2 bases and the V segment lost 4 bases, leaving 7 bases of the junction unmatched. The CDR3 reads CASSLGLAGSTYNEQFF. The CDR3 nucleotides are TGTGCCAGCTCACTAGGACTAGCGGGTTCAACCTACAATGAGCAGTTCTTC.

This clonotype was picked up a small number of times. The chain couples TRBV6-5 to TRBJ1-5; D is unresolved. The V gene lost 0 bases and the J gene lost 0 bases, with 15 bases spanning the gap. Germline V gene lookup returns CDR1 MNHEY and CDR2 SVGAGI. The CDR3 extends over 18 amino acids. CDR3 DNA sequence: TGTGCCAGCAGTTACTCGGGCAGCTTAACTAATAGCAATCAGCCCCAGCATTTT. Encoded protein: CASSYSGSLTNSNQPQHF.

V and J are TRBV12-3 or TRBV12-4 and TRBJ2-7; the match to TRBD1 covers 7 bases. V shed 8 bases, J shed 6 bases, and the junction held 7 bases outside the gene matches. The CDR3 is 12 amino acids. For the CDR3, the DNA is TGTGCCAGCTCGACAGGGTTCCGCGAGCAGTACTTC. Amino acid sequence: CASSTGFREQYF.

There are a few counts of this clonotype. DNA for the CDR3: TGTGCCAGCAGACCCACAGGGGCTTTAAACACCGGGGAGCTGTTTTTT. Translating gives CASRPTGALNTGELFF. This rearrangement joins TRBV6-2 or TRBV6-3 to TRBJ2-2; 7 nucleotides align to TRBD1. This CDR3 spans 16 amino acids. Germline V gene sequence: CDR1 MNHEY, CDR2 SVGEGT. J gave up 2 bases and V 6 bases, and 9 bases lay outside the gene matches.

This clonotype was found a few times. The chain joins TRBV5-5 to TRBJ2-2; 8 positions match TRBD2. V shed 0 bases and J 6 bases; nucleotides not matched to a gene: 4. This CDR3 comprises 15 residues. The germline gives CDR1 SGHKS, CDR2 YYEKEE (reference sequence). This CDR3 is CASSLVPGGAGELFF. The DNA of the CDR3 is TGTGCCAGCAGCTTGGTGCCGGGAGGGGCCGGGGAGCTGTTTTTT.

J is TRBJ2-5 and V is TRBV11-1; 10 bases match TRBD1. The J segment lost 1 base and the V segment lost 5 bases, leaving 7 bases of the junction unmatched. Germline V lookup: CDR1 SGHAT, CDR2 FQDESV (reference sequence). The CDR3 runs 16 residues. The CDR3 reads CASSPDRGRIQETQYF. The DNA for the CDR3 is TGTGCCAGCAGCCCGGACAGGGGGAGGATCCAAGAGACCCAGTACTTC.

The genes are TRBV28 and TRBJ1-5; 7 bases are shared with TRBD1. CDR3 size: 15 residues. Germline V CDR1 and CDR2: MDHEN, SYDVKM. V gave up 8 bases and J gave up 3 bases; unmatched junction bases: 10. The DNA for the CDR3 is TGTGCCAGCGGTACGACAGGGCCCGCCAATCAGCCCCAGCATTTT. Protein sequence: CASGTTGPANQPQHF.

This clonotype has a handful of counts. V usage is TRBV7-2 and J usage is TRBJ2-6; TRBD2 is a possible D gene (6 bases). V lost 5 bases, J lost 0 bases, and 17 bases lay in between. Germline CDR1 reads SGHTA; CDR2 reads FQGNSA. The CDR3 has 18 amino acids. CDR3 in DNA: TGTGCCAGCAGCGCGCGTCCGGGACTGAGCTCTGGGGCCAACGTCCTGACTTTC. Translating it yields CASSARPGLSSGANVLTF.

The gene calls are TRBV7-3 and TRBJ2-1; D possibly matches TRBD1 or TRBD2 (6 bases each). CDR1 and CDR2 (germline): SGHTA, FQGTGA. V was pared by 5 bases and J by 4 bases, with 18 bases between. This CDR3 is 16 amino acids long. CDR3 nucleotide sequence: TGTGCCAGCAGCCCCCTGGGGGGCATGGAGTACAATGAGCAGTTCTTC. It yields the protein CASSPLGGMEYNEQFF.

This clonotype was found a few times. DNA for the CDR3: TGTGCCAGCAGTATACGGACAGGGTCGGAGCCCCAGCATTTT. Residues: CASSIRTGSEPQHF. The V call is TRBV6-5, the J call TRBJ1-5; TRBD1 agrees at 8 bases. V lost 5 bases and J lost 8; bases outside the gene matches: 8. The CDR3 loop spans 14 amino acids. Germline values: CDR1 MNHEY, CDR2 SVGAGI.

This clonotype appeared many times. The J gene is TRBJ2-7, the V gene TRBV10-3, with 11 bases matching TRBD2. With V trimmed by 5 bases and J by 3 bases, 3 bases remained unmatched. Germline loops: CDR1 ENHRY, CDR2 SYGVKD. This CDR3 has 14 residues. The CDR3 is CAISTGTSGYEQYF. The DNA of the CDR3 is TGTGCCATCAGTACCGGGACTAGCGGCTACGAGCAGTACTTC.

This clonotype was observed a handful of times. J is TRBJ2-7 and V is TRBV20-1; 9 bases are shared with TRBD2. Germline-derived CDR1 and CDR2 are DFQATT and SNEGSKA (reference sequence). V dropped 2 bases and J dropped 6; count of bases not matched to a gene: 8. This CDR3 contains 14 residues. The CDR3 DNA reads TGCAGTGCTAGAAAGGGTGCGGGAGGGTCCGAGCAGTACTTC. This encodes CSARKGAGGSEQYF.

The table lists this clonotype with a few counts. At one boundary the junction diverges from the germline segment, which might be a read error. The rearrangement uses TRBV29-1 and TRBJ1-4, with 9 bases aligning to TRBD1. The germline V gene encodes CDR1 SQVTM and CDR2 ANQGSEA. The CDR3 length is 13 residues. The CDR3 sequence: CSAEQGAEEKLFF. The DNA for the CDR3 is TGCAGCGCTGAACAGGGGGCGGAGGAAAAACTGTTTTTT.

This clonotype appeared many times. J is TRBJ2-5 and V is TRBV20-1; 10 nucleotides agree with TRBD2. The last part of the DNA fits TRBJ2-1 better; the J call may be wrong. Germline CDR1 reads DFQATT; CDR2 reads SNEGSKA (reference sequence). The CDR3 extends over 15 amino acids. This chain's CDR3 is CSARIAGGGGNEQFF. CDR3 coding DNA: TGCAGTGCTAGAATAGCGGGAGGTGGGGGCAATGAGCAGTTCTTC.